The rows below give T cell receptor beta chains drawn from one sample of a study of memory CD8 T cells in hepatitis C reinfection. Libraries were prepared by immunoSEQ multiplex PCR; TCRdb keeps only in-frame clonotypes and omits some of them. This sample has some 46,000 clones, with approximately 89% found just once. Sequencing was done on a sample of naive CD8+ T cells sorted from blood. All receptors derive from a young man with hepatitis C virus infection. The CDR3 runs from the conserved cysteine through the conserved F or W. The order of the fields is D gene, clone size, V gene, J gene, CDR3 protein, CDR3 DNA. D genes are given only for firm matches. The listing skips clone size in some rows; elsewhere it reads once, few, many or a size class.

d_call: TRBD1
clone_size: few
v_call: TRBV6-6
j_call: TRBJ1-1
cdr3_aa: CASRTGANTEAFF
cdr3_nt: TGTGCCAGCAGAACAGGGGCGAACACTGAAGCTTTCTTT

d_call: .
clone_size: .
v_call: TRBV28
j_call: TRBJ1-5
cdr3_aa: CASTHPGALSNQPQHF
cdr3_nt: TGTGCCAGCACCCACCCTGGGGCCCTTAGCAATCAGCCCCAGCATTTT

d_call: TRBD2
clone_size: .
v_call: TRBV7-6
j_call: TRBJ2-1
cdr3_aa: CASSLAEAGGEQFF
cdr3_nt: TGTGCCAGCAGCTTAGCGGAGGCGGGAGGTGAGCAGTTCTTC

d_call: TRBD1
clone_size: .
v_call: TRBV2
j_call: TRBJ2-2
cdr3_aa: CASSGTAPGTSPGELFF
cdr3_nt: TGTGCCAGCAGCGGGACAGCCCCAGGGACCTCCCCCGGGGAGCTGTTTTTT

d_call: .
clone_size: .
v_call: TRBV28
j_call: TRBJ2-3
cdr3_aa: CASSLSVTGHLTYTDTQYF
cdr3_nt: TGTGCCAGCAGTTTATCGGTCACGGGACACCTAACCTACACAGATACGCAGTATTTT

d_call: TRBD2
clone_size: .
v_call: TRBV5-6
j_call: TRBJ2-3
cdr3_aa: CASSLSGSGSTDTQYF
cdr3_nt: TGTGCCAGCAGCTTGAGCGGGAGTGGGAGCACAGATACGCAGTATTTT

d_call: .
clone_size: .
v_call: TRBV27
j_call: TRBJ1-5
cdr3_aa: CASSPRPPPNQPQHF
cdr3_nt: TGTGCCAGCAGCCCTAGACCACCTCCCAATCAGCCCCAGCATTTT

d_call: TRBD2
clone_size: .
v_call: TRBV6-5
j_call: TRBJ2-3
cdr3_aa: CASSSLAGGTDTQYF
cdr3_nt: TGTGCCAGCAGTTCCTTAGCGGGGGGCACAGATACGCAGTATTTT

d_call: .
clone_size: few
v_call: TRBV27
j_call: TRBJ1-5
cdr3_aa: CASSREGNQPQHF
cdr3_nt: TGTGCCAGCTCTCGGGAGGGCAATCAGCCCCAGCATTTT

d_call: .
clone_size: .
v_call: TRBV7-9
j_call: TRBJ2-3
cdr3_aa: CASRVAAGTYTDTQYF
cdr3_nt: TGTGCCAGCAGAGTAGCTGCCGGGACTTACACAGATACGCAGTATTTT

d_call: .
clone_size: .
v_call: TRBV5-1
j_call: TRBJ1-1
cdr3_aa: CASRREEDTEAFF
cdr3_nt: TGCGCCAGCAGACGCGAGGAGGACACTGAAGCTTTCTTT

d_call: .
clone_size: once
v_call: TRBV6-5
j_call: TRBJ2-7
cdr3_aa: CASSYSTVSYEQYF
cdr3_nt: TGTGCCAGCAGTTACTCGACAGTCTCCTACGAGCAGTACTTC

d_call: TRBD1
clone_size: .
v_call: TRBV29-1
j_call: TRBJ2-3
cdr3_aa: CSVEGTGPTDTQYF
cdr3_nt: TGCAGCGTTGAAGGGACAGGACCCACAGATACGCAGTATTTT

d_call: TRBD1
clone_size: .
v_call: TRBV4-1
j_call: TRBJ2-5
cdr3_aa: CASSQDGTGTGETQYF
cdr3_nt: TGCGCCAGCAGCCAAGACGGGACAGGGACCGGAGAGACCCAGTACTTC

d_call: TRBD1
clone_size: once
v_call: TRBV7-7
j_call: TRBJ2-7
cdr3_aa: CASSLGTGNYEQYF
cdr3_nt: TGTGCTAGCAGCTTAGGGACAGGGAACTACGAGCAGTACTTC

d_call: .
clone_size: .
v_call: TRBV21-1
j_call: TRBJ2-5
cdr3_aa: CASSLGGCGETQYF
cdr3_nt: TGTGCCAGCAGTTTAGGAGGGTGCGGTGAGACCCAGTACTTC

d_call: .
clone_size: .
v_call: TRBV7-9
j_call: TRBJ2-7
cdr3_aa: CASSSSVSYEQYF
cdr3_nt: TGTGCCAGCAGCTCCTCTGTGTCCTACGAGCAGTACTTC

d_call: .
clone_size: .
v_call: TRBV6-5
j_call: TRBJ1-2
cdr3_aa: CASSYSPANYGYTF
cdr3_nt: TGTGCCAGCAGTTACTCCCCAGCTAACTATGGCTACACCTTC

d_call: .
clone_size: .
v_call: TRBV28
j_call: TRBJ1-5
cdr3_aa: CATTSNAQHF
cdr3_nt: TGTGCCACAACCAGTAACGCCCAGCATTTT

d_call: .
clone_size: few
v_call: TRBV5-6
j_call: TRBJ2-3
cdr3_aa: CASSLTGDTQYF
cdr3_nt: TGTGCCAGCAGCTTGACAGGGGATACGCAGTATTTT

d_call: .
clone_size: .
v_call: TRBV13
j_call: TRBJ2-1
cdr3_aa: CASSLVGGIWGSYNEQFF
cdr3_nt: TGTGCCAGCAGCTTAGTTGGGGGGATTTGGGGGTCCTACAATGAGCAGTTCTTC

d_call: .
clone_size: .
v_call: TRBV5-1
j_call: TRBJ1-2
cdr3_aa: CASSLAGDEASYGYTF
cdr3_nt: TGCGCCAGCAGCTTGGCGGGGGATGAGGCCTCCTATGGCTACACCTTC

d_call: .
clone_size: .
v_call: TRBV10-3
j_call: TRBJ2-4
cdr3_aa: CAISETREGGKNIQYF
cdr3_nt: TGTGCCATCAGTGAGACGAGGGAGGGGGGCAAAAACATTCAGTACTTC

d_call: .
clone_size: .
v_call: TRBV7-6
j_call: TRBJ2-1
cdr3_aa: CASLADGMGTRGSEQFF
cdr3_nt: TGTGCCAGCTTGGCCGATGGAATGGGCACCCGGGGGAGTGAGCAGTTCTTC

d_call: .
clone_size: .
v_call: TRBV7-9
j_call: TRBJ1-1
cdr3_aa: CASSLSGQSNTEAFF
cdr3_nt: TGTGCCAGCAGCCTCTCAGGACAGTCGAACACTGAAGCTTTCTTT

d_call: .
clone_size: .
v_call: TRBV19
j_call: TRBJ1-2
cdr3_aa: CASTTKTGETYGYTF
cdr3_nt: TGTGCCAGTACCACCAAAACAGGAGAAACCTATGGCTACACCTTC

d_call: TRBD1
clone_size: .
v_call: TRBV5-5
j_call: TRBJ1-5
cdr3_aa: CASSWGQGENQPQHF
cdr3_nt: TGTGCCAGCAGCTGGGGACAGGGGGAGAATCAGCCCCAGCATTTT

d_call: .
clone_size: .
v_call: TRBV6-5
j_call: TRBJ1-1
cdr3_aa: CASSSTVNTEAFF
cdr3_nt: TGTGCCAGCAGTTCGACAGTAAACACTGAAGCTTTCTTT

d_call: .
clone_size: once
v_call: TRBV28
j_call: TRBJ2-7
cdr3_aa: CASSFSGLAYEQYF
cdr3_nt: TGTGCCAGCAGTTTTTCGGGTTTGGCCTACGAGCAGTACTTC

d_call: .
clone_size: .
v_call: TRBV7-9
j_call: TRBJ1-1
cdr3_aa: CASSPNRGVGSTEAFF
cdr3_nt: TGTGCCAGCAGCCCCAATCGGGGGGTCGGTAGCACTGAAGCTTTCTTT

d_call: .
clone_size: .
v_call: TRBV19
j_call: TRBJ1-4
cdr3_aa: CASTADEKLFF
cdr3_nt: TGTGCCAGTACCGCAGATGAAAAACTGTTTTTT

d_call: .
clone_size: .
v_call: TRBV10-1
j_call: TRBJ2-1
cdr3_aa: CASRELAEQFF
cdr3_nt: TGCGCCAGCAGGGAACTAGCTGAGCAGTTCTTC

d_call: TRBD2
clone_size: .
v_call: TRBV4-1
j_call: TRBJ2-7
cdr3_aa: CASSPWTSGSSYEQYF
cdr3_nt: TGCGCCAGCAGCCCGTGGACTAGCGGGAGTTCCTACGAGCAGTACTTC

d_call: TRBD2
clone_size: .
v_call: TRBV7-9
j_call: TRBJ2-2
cdr3_aa: CASSLAAGGPNTGELLF
cdr3_nt: TGTGCCAGCAGCTTAGCGGCGGGGGGGCCCAACACCGGGGAGCTGCTTTTT

d_call: .
clone_size: .
v_call: TRBV7-4
j_call: TRBJ2-4
cdr3_aa: CASSFLPGGNF
cdr3_nt: TGTGCCAGCAGCTTTCTCCCCGGCGGGAACTTC

d_call: TRBD2
clone_size: .
v_call: TRBV11-2
j_call: TRBJ2-7
cdr3_aa: CASSRTGLAGAQYF
cdr3_nt: TGTGCCAGCAGCCGTACGGGCCTAGCGGGAGCGCAGTACTTC

d_call: .
clone_size: .
v_call: TRBV11-2
j_call: TRBJ2-7
cdr3_aa: CASSLGSFSYEQYF
cdr3_nt: TGTGCCAGCAGCTTAGGTAGTTTCTCCTACGAGCAGTACTTC

d_call: .
clone_size: .
v_call: TRBV6-5
j_call: TRBJ1-5
cdr3_aa: CASSGVAGQPQHF
cdr3_nt: TGTGCCAGCAGTGGGGTCGCGGGTCAGCCCCAGCATTTT

d_call: TRBD1
clone_size: .
v_call: TRBV9
j_call: TRBJ1-1
cdr3_aa: CASSLYSGQGANTEAFF
cdr3_nt: TGTGCCAGCAGCCTTTATTCGGGACAGGGGGCGAACACTGAAGCTTTCTTT

d_call: .
clone_size: once
v_call: TRBV6-5
j_call: TRBJ2-3
cdr3_aa: CASPRGGERADTQYF
cdr3_nt: TGTGCCAGCCCAAGGGGGGGGGAAAGGGCAGATACGCAGTATTTT

d_call: .
clone_size: .
v_call: TRBV28
j_call: TRBJ1-1
cdr3_aa: CASRPPGNTEAFF
cdr3_nt: TGTGCCAGCCGCCCCCCAGGGAACACTGAAGCTTTCTTT

d_call: TRBD1
clone_size: .
v_call: TRBV28
j_call: TRBJ2-1
cdr3_aa: CASSLPGQGNRNEQFF
cdr3_nt: TGTGCCAGCAGTTTACCGGGACAGGGGAATCGCAATGAGCAGTTCTTC

d_call: TRBD2
clone_size: .
v_call: TRBV28
j_call: TRBJ2-7
cdr3_aa: CASSRRTSGTYEQYF
cdr3_nt: TGTGCCAGCAGTCGAAGGACTAGCGGGACCTACGAGCAGTACTTC

d_call: TRBD1
clone_size: .
v_call: TRBV5-8
j_call: TRBJ1-4
cdr3_aa: CASSRPGTGAEKLFF
cdr3_nt: TGTGCCAGCAGCCGTCCCGGGACAGGGGCTGAAAAACTGTTTTTT

d_call: .
clone_size: once
v_call: TRBV28
j_call: TRBJ2-3
cdr3_aa: CASSSLLSTDTQYF
cdr3_nt: TGTGCCAGCAGCTCCCTCTTAAGCACAGATACGCAGTATTTT

d_call: .
clone_size: .
v_call: TRBV28
j_call: TRBJ2-6
cdr3_aa: CASSWRTGQSSGANVLTF
cdr3_nt: TGTGCCAGCAGTTGGAGGACGGGACAAAGCTCTGGGGCCAACGTCCTGACTTTC